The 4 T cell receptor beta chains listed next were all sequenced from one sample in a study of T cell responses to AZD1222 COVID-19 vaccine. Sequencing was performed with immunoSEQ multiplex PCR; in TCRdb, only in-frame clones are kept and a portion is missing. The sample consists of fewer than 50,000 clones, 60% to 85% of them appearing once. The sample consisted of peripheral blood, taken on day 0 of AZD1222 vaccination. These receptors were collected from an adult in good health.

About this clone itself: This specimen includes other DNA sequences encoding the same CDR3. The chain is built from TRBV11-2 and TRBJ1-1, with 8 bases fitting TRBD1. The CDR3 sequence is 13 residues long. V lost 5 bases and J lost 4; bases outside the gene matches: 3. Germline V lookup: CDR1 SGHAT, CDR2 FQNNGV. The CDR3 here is CASSLDRGTEAFF. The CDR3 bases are TGTGCCAGCAGCCTCGACAGGGGCACTGAAGCTTTCTTT.

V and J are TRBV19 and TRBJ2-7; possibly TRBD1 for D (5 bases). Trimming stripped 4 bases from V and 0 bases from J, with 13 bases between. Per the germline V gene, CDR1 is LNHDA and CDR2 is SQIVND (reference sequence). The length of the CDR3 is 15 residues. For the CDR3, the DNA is TGTGCCAGTAGTACCAGGGTGGGGAACTCCTACGAGCAGTACTTC. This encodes CASSTRVGNSYEQYF.

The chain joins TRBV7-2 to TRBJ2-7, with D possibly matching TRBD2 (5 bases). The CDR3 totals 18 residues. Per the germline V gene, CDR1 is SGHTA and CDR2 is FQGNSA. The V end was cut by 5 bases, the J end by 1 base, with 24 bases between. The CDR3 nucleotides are TGTGCCAGCAGCCCCCAGGCTCCCGCGGGTTCACAGTCCTACGAGCAGTACTTC. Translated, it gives CASSPQAPAGSQSYEQYF.

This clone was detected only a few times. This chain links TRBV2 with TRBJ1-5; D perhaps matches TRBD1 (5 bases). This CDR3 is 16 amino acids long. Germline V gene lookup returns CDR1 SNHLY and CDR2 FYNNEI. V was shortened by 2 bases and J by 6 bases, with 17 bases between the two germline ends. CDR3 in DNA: TGTGCCAGCAGTGAACAATTAGTCCGCGGGGGTCAGCCCCAGCATTTT. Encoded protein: CASSEQLVRGGQPQHF.